These 25 T cell receptor beta chains were all obtained from the same sample, sequenced in a study of neurological immune-mediated disorders. Via MiXCR, TCRdb re-called the 5' RACE reads, giving one row per CDR3 protein. In the table there are some 60,000 distinct CDR3 sequences, roughly a tenth of which are singletons. Time point here: longitudinal time-point 1 (baseline). The material sequenced was PBMCs. The source of these receptors is a male donor with HTLV-1-associated myelopathy (HAM/TSP).

This clonotype came up many times. The chain uses TRBV3-1 and TRBJ1-1; weak D call: TRBD1 (6 bases). V lost 1 base and J lost 7, with 19 bases in between. The CDR3 runs to 16 residues. The germline CDR1 and CDR2 sequences are LGHDT and YNNKEL (reference sequence). CDR3 loop: CASSQVVRLGGDEAFF. The CDR3 DNA follows: TGTGCCAGCAGCCAAGTGGTTAGGTTAGGGGGTGATGAAGCTTTCTTT.

Worth noting for this clonotype: One end of the junction is discordant with germline, which a read error may explain. The chain recombines TRBV4-3 with TRBJ1-2, with 7 bases aligning to TRBD1. The CDR3 totals 14 residues. Germline V lookup: CDR1 LGHNA, CDR2 YSLEER. The CDR3 reads CASSQRAGGRGYNF. CDR3 bases: TGCGCCAGCAGCCAAAGGGCAGGGGGGCGTGGTTACAACTTC.

This clonotype has at least ten counts. The chain combines TRBV5-1 with TRBJ2-5; possibly TRBD1 or TRBD2 for D (6 bases each). Per the germline V gene, CDR1 is SGHRS and CDR2 is YFSETQ. The CDR3 runs to 15 residues. V was cut by 2 bases and J by 5 bases, with 16 bases left in between. The CDR3 DNA follows: TGCGCCAGCAGCTTACAGGGAGGTGAGGGGGAGACCCAGTACTTC. The encoded protein is CASSLQGGEGETQYF. The full variable domain, rest sourced from reference TRBV5-1 and TRBJ2-5, is KAGVTQTPRYLIKTRGQQVTLSCSPISGHRSVSWYQQTPGQGLQFLFEYFSETQRNKGNFPGRFSGRQFSNSRSEMNVSTLELGDSALYLCASSLQGGEGETQYFGPGTRLLVL.

This clonotype was detected ten times or more. This rearrangement joins TRBV6-2 or TRBV6-3 to TRBJ2-7, with unresolved D. V was cut by 4 bases and J by 3 bases, with 10 bases left in between. CDR1 MNHEY and CDR2 SVGEGT come from the germline V gene. CDR3 length: 13 residues. CDR3 in amino acids: CASSLSLNYEQYF. The CDR3, as DNA: TGTGCCAGCAGTTTGAGCCTTAACTACGAGCAGTACTTC.

This clonotype occurred many times. The chain carries TRBV3-1 and TRBJ1-2; the match to TRBD1 covers 8 bases. The CDR3 is 13 residues long. The germline V gene has CDR1 LGHDT and CDR2 YNNKEL (reference sequence). J was trimmed by 7 bases and V by 4 bases; bases with no gene match: 5. The CDR3 coding sequence is TGTGCCAGCAGCCCAGACAGGGGAAGTGGCTACACCTTC. This encodes CASSPDRGSGYTF.

The V and J genes are TRBV27 and TRBJ2-3; 8 bases match TRBD2. CDR1 and CDR2 from the germline V gene are MNHEY and SMNVEV (reference sequence). V trimming: 0 bases; J trimming: 1 base; junction bases outside the gene matches: 3. The length of the CDR3 is 16 residues. The CDR3: CASSLSWRGGTDTQYF. CDR3 in DNA: TGTGCCAGCAGTTTATCCTGGCGGGGGGGCACAGATACGCAGTATTTT.

At least ten counts were recorded for this clonotype. The genes are TRBV7-9 and TRBJ2-5, with 15 bases identical to TRBD2. Germline V gene sequence: CDR1 SEHNR, CDR2 FQNEAQ (reference sequence). With 6 bases clipped from V and 1 base from J, the junction kept 9 bases outside the gene matches. This CDR3 has 18 amino acids. CDR3 nucleotide sequence: TGTGCCAGCAGGTCCGGGACTAGCGGGGGGTCGCTCCAAGAGACCCAGTACTTC. It translates to CASRSGTSGGSLQETQYF.

This clonotype occurred a few times. V is TRBV10-3 and J is TRBJ1-1, with D perhaps TRBD1 (6 bases). The length of the CDR3 is 16 residues. Germline CDR1 is ENHRY and CDR2 is SYGVKD. Trimming removed 0 bases at V and 4 bases at J, with 15 bases between. CDR3 loop: CAISESGTPRSTEAFF. The CDR3 DNA reads TGTGCCATCAGTGAGTCGGGGACACCTCGATCCACTGAAGCTTTCTTT.

Within the sample, this clonotype is medium-sized. The gene calls are TRBV5-1 and TRBJ2-5; D is undetermined. Germline CDR1 is SGHRS and CDR2 is YFSETQ. With 0 bases removed from V and 1 base from J, the gap between germline ends came to 4 bases. The length of the CDR3 is 13 residues. The DNA for the CDR3 is TGCGCCAGCAGCTTGGGCGTCCAAGAGACCCAGTACTTC. Amino acids: CASSLGVQETQYF.

This clonotype was counted at least ten times. V usage is TRBV20-1 and J usage is TRBJ2-3; TRBD2 matches at 10 bases. CDR3 size: 15 residues. V was clipped by 6 bases and J by 1 base; unmatched bases: 7. Germline V gives CDR1 DFQATT, CDR2 SNEGSKA (reference sequence). DNA of the CDR3: TGCAGTGCCCCCCCTCTAGCGGGGGGCACAGATACGCAGTATTTT. It translates to CSAPPLAGGTDTQYF.

Concerning this clonotype itself: One junction end does not reproduce the germline sequence, and a read error may be involved. This chain uses TRBV20-1 with TRBJ2-5; D perhaps matches TRBD2 (6 bases). The CDR3 is made up of 14 amino acids. Germline V gene data show CDR1 as DFQATT and CDR2 as SNEGSKA (reference sequence). CDR3 nucleotides: TGCAGTGCTAGTCCGTCTTCGGGGGACGAGACCCCGTACTTC. Residues: CSASPSSGDETPYF.

There are many counts of this clonotype. V and J are TRBV7-2 and TRBJ1-1, with a tentative D call TRBD1 (6 bases). Germline V CDR1 and CDR2: SGHTA, FQGNSA. The CDR3 loop spans 15 amino acids. V dropped 3 bases and J dropped 1 base, with 12 bases sitting between them. This CDR3 reads CASSLTQGKNTEAFF. The CDR3 DNA reads TGTGCCAGCAGCTTGACACAGGGAAAGAACACTGAAGCTTTCTTT.

V is TRBV5-1 and J is TRBJ2-7; D is tentatively TRBD1 or TRBD2 (6 bases each). The CDR3 runs to 14 residues. V was clipped by 4 bases and J by 7 bases, with 18 bases between them. Germline assignment: CDR1 SGHRS and CDR2 YFSETQ. This CDR3 reads CASSPVRGAREQYF. The CDR3 nucleotides read TGCGCCAGCAGCCCCGTGAGGGGGGCGCGAGAGCAGTACTTC.

This clonotype was found many times. This rearrangement joins TRBV5-1 to TRBJ2-1; D unresolved. CDR1 SGHRS and CDR2 YFSETQ come from the germline V gene. The CDR3 has 13 amino acids. Trimming shortened V by 4 bases and J by 8 bases, and 13 bases separated the two germline ends. The CDR3 DNA sequence: TGCGCCAGCAGCACATCAAATCGCGATGAGCAGTTCTTC. This translates into CASSTSNRDEQFF.

This clonotype has at least ten counts. The CDR3 region is CASSFTGGLEETQYF. The CDR3 region has the DNA TGTGCCAGCAGTTTTACAGGGGGCTTGGAAGAGACCCAGTACTTC. The chain uses TRBV12-3 or TRBV12-4 and TRBJ2-5, with 9 bases fitting TRBD1. V shed 3 bases, J shed 3 bases, and the junction held 5 bases outside the gene matches. CDR3 length: 15 residues.

In this sample, this clonotype turned up many times. The J gene is TRBJ1-3, the V gene TRBV5-5, with TRBD1 matching 7 bases. The CDR3 runs 16 residues. V lost 4 bases, J lost 4 bases, and 11 bases stayed unmatched. In germline, CDR1 is SGHKS, CDR2 YYEKEE (reference sequence). CDR3 nucleotide sequence: TGTGCCAGCAGCAAAACGGGGACAGTCAGAGGAAACACCATATATTTT. This sequence encodes CASSKTGTVRGNTIYF. The variable domain in full, with the rest retrieved from reference TRBV5-5 and TRBJ1-3, is DAGVTQSPTHLIKTRGQQVTLRCSPISGHKSVSWYQQVLGQGPQFIFQYYEKEERGRGNFPDRFSARQFPNYSSELNVNALLLGDSALYLCASSKTGTVRGNTIYFGEGSWLTVV.

This clonotype showed up many times. Sequence at one end of the junction differs from germline and may be a read error. The V and J genes are TRBV6-6 and TRBJ2-1; the D gene is possibly TRBD2 (6 bases). The CDR3 loop spans 11 amino acids. From germline, CDR1 is MNHNY and CDR2 SVGAGI (reference sequence). CDR3 sequence reads: CANSYGGLQFF. As DNA, the CDR3 is TGTGCCAACAGTTATGGGGGGTTGCAGTTCTTC.

This clonotype was seen repeatedly, ten times or more. The chain uses TRBV6-5 and TRBJ1-5; the D is unclear. The CDR3 extends over 16 amino acids. The V gene lost 6 bases and the J gene lost 0 bases, with 15 bases spanning the gap. Germline CDR1 reads MNHEY; CDR2 reads SVGAGI. The DNA for the CDR3 is TGTGCCAGCAGACCTAGGACGGCTAATAGCAATCAGCCCCAGCATTTT. Encoded protein: CASRPRTANSNQPQHF.

This clonotype has ten or more counts. The chain employs TRBV7-2 and TRBJ1-1; perhaps TRBD1 as D (6 bases). Germline CDR1 reads SGHTA; CDR2 reads FQGNSA. The length of the CDR3 is 14 residues. With 1 base removed from V and 10 bases from J, the gap between germline ends came to 16 bases. DNA of the CDR3: TGTGCCAGCAGCTTAGGGGCAGGGGTAATGGTAGCTTTCTTT. Residues: CASSLGAGVMVAFF.

This clonotype appeared many times. V usage is TRBV6-6 and J usage is TRBJ2-1; 9 nucleotides align to TRBD1. The CDR3 sequence is 22 residues long. Per the germline V gene, CDR1 is MNHNY and CDR2 is SVGAGI (reference sequence). Germline trimming cut 2 bases from V and 2 bases from J; bases unmatched to any gene: 22. The CDR3 DNA reads as TGTGCCAGCAGTTACCCCGGCGGAGTCCCGGGACAGGGAGGGCGACCCTACAATGAGCAGTTCTTC. Translating gives CASSYPGGVPGQGGRPYNEQFF.

The chain joins TRBV7-2 to TRBJ2-2; maybe TRBD1 (6 bases). The CDR3 totals 15 residues. The germline V gene encodes CDR1 SGHTA and CDR2 FQGNSA. The V gene lost 5 bases and the J gene lost 3 bases, with 13 bases spanning the gap. CDR3 region: CASSRNRVDTGELFF. CDR3 DNA sequence: TGTGCCAGCAGCCGGAACAGGGTAGACACCGGGGAGCTGTTTTTT. Looking up the rest from reference TRBV7-2 and TRBJ2-2 gives the full variable domain: GAGVSQSPSNKVTEKGKDVELRCDPISGHTALYWYRQSLGQGLEFLIYFQGNSAPDKSGLPSDRFSAERTGGSVSTLTIQRTQQEDSAVYLCASSRNRVDTGELFFGEGSRLTVL.

The rearrangement links TRBV18 to TRBJ2-3, with D possibly matching TRBD2 (5 bases). Trimming left V 0 bases short and J 0 bases short, with 16 bases between. This CDR3 contains 18 residues. CDR1 is KGHSH and CDR2 is LQKENI in the germline V gene. The DNA of the CDR3 is TGTGCCAGCTCACCACCCTCGTGGAGGTCCACTAGCACAGATACGCAGTATTTT. Translated: CASSPPSWRSTSTDTQYF.

In its sample, this clonotype was seen many times. The rearrangement joins TRBV15 to TRBJ1-3; a weak D match, TRBD1 (6 bases). The CDR3 contains 15 residues. The V gene lost 5 bases and the J gene lost 2 bases, with 13 bases spanning the gap. In germline, CDR1 is LNHNV, CDR2 YYDKDF (reference sequence). The CDR3 region has the DNA TGTGCCACCAGCGCAACAGGGTTCGCTGGAAACACCATATATTTT. Translating gives CATSATGFAGNTIYF.

This clonotype was recorded many times. The chain employs TRBV5-1 and TRBJ2-1, with TRBD1 matching 7 bases. Germline V lookup: CDR1 SGHRS, CDR2 YFSETQ. The CDR3 runs to 14 residues. The trim removed 4 bases at V and 2 bases at J, leaving 3 bases unmatched. The CDR3, as DNA: TGCGCCAGCAGCAGGCAGGGGGCCTACAATGAGCAGTTCTTC. Its translation is CASSRQGAYNEQFF.

Ten or more counts support this clonotype. This chain joins TRBV29-1 and TRBJ1-5; D not certain. Trimming removed 6 bases from V and 4 bases from J, with 13 bases in between. This CDR3 spans 13 amino acids. The germline V gene encodes CDR1 SQVTM and CDR2 ANQGSEA. CDR3 in DNA: TGCAGCGTCCGGGCCTCCGGGAATCAGCCCCAGCATTTT. The encoded protein is CSVRASGNQPQHF.